This is a list of T cell receptor beta chains from one sample in a study of T cell responses to AZD1222 COVID-19 vaccine. Profiling relied on immunoSEQ multiplex PCR, and the TCRdb table lists in-frame clones only, not all of them. The table lists 50,000 or so clones, about 91% of them singletons. The sample in question was peripheral blood, obtained 28 days after the second AZD1222 dose. These TCRs come from an adult who received the AZD1222 COVID-19 vaccine. The CDR3 runs from the conserved cysteine through the conserved F or W. A D gene is named only where the DNA matches it firmly. Clone size is stated in some rows and not others, as once, few, many or a class when expanded.

TRBD1,-,TRBJ2-3,TRBV19,TGTGCCAGTAGTACAGGACAGGAAAGCACAGATACGCAGTATTTT,CASSTGQESTDTQYF
TRBD2,once,TRBJ2-1,TRBV27,TGTGCCAGCAGCCATCCTAGCGGGGGGGTACACAATGAGCAGTTCTTC,CASSHPSGGVHNEQFF
-,-,TRBJ2-5,TRBV11-2,TGTGCCAGCAGCTCATCTTTTTCGGGACTAGAGACCCAGTACTTC,CASSSSFSGLETQYF
-,-,TRBJ1-6,TRBV18,TGTGCCAGCTCACCGGGCTCCGATTCACCCCTCCACTTT,CASSPGSDSPLHF
TRBD1,-,TRBJ1-6,TRBV7-9,TGTGCCACCCAGGGACAGGGGAAAAATTCACCCCTCCACTTT,CATQGQGKNSPLHF
-,once,TRBJ2-5,TRBV7-2,TGTGCCAGCAGCTTAGGCGTCAGCGGCCAAGAGACCCAGTACTTC,CASSLGVSGQETQYF
-,-,TRBJ1-1,TRBV6-5,TGTGCCAGCAGGCAAGGTAGCACTGAAGCTTTCTTT,CASRQGSTEAFF
TRBD1,-,TRBJ2-7,TRBV28,TGTGCCAGCTCAACGACAGGGTGGTACGAGCAGTACTTC,CASSTTGWYEQYF
TRBD1,-,TRBJ2-7,TRBV3-1/TRBV3-2,TGTGCCAGCAGCCAAGGGGGACAGGGTTTCAACGAGCAGTACTTC,CASSQGGQGFNEQYF
-,-,TRBJ2-3,TRBV5-1,TGCGCCAGCAGCTTGGGATGGCAGGGAAGCACAGATACGCAGTATTTT,CASSLGWQGSTDTQYF
-,-,TRBJ1-5,TRBV6-5,TGTGCCAGCAGTTACAAGCCTGGGGGTCAGCCCCAGCATTTT,CASSYKPGGQPQHF
TRBD1,-,TRBJ2-7,TRBV10-1,TGCGCCAGCAGCCAAACAGGGGGCCAGCAGTACTTC,CASSQTGGQQYF
-,-,TRBJ1-6,TRBV10-3,TGTGCCATCAGTGGACAGGATAATTCACCCCTCCACTTT,CAISGQDNSPLHF
TRBD1,-,TRBJ1-1,TRBV18,TGTGCCAGCTCACCAAGGGGCAGGGGGGACGCCACTGAAGCTTTCTTT,CASSPRGRGDATEAFF
-,few,TRBJ1-5,TRBV6-5,TGTGCCAGCAGACCTACCGGGGGAGGACAGCCCCAGCATTTT,CASRPTGGGQPQHF
-,once,TRBJ2-1,TRBV7-2,TGTGCCAGCAGCTTAGGGCCCTCCGGCAATGAGCAGTTCTTC,CASSLGPSGNEQFF
-,once,TRBJ1-1,TRBV28,TGTGCCAGCAGTTCAACAACTGAAGCTTTCTTT,CASSSTTEAFF
TRBD2,-,TRBJ2-7,TRBV10-1,TGCGCCAGCAGTGGAGCGGGGGGTTACGAGCAGTACTTC,CASSGAGGYEQYF
-,-,TRBJ2-3,TRBV7-3,TGTGCCAGCAGCTTGTGGGGGGGCACAGATACGCAGTATTTT,CASSLWGGTDTQYF
-,-,TRBJ2-7,TRBV7-2,TGTGCCAGCAGCTTAGCGCGGGACAGTTTTTACGAGCAGTACTTC,CASSLARDSFYEQYF
-,-,TRBJ1-1,TRBV5-1,TGCGCCAGCAGCTTACCGTCTTCAGGGATTAACACTGAAGCTTTCTTT,CASSLPSSGINTEAFF
-,few,TRBJ1-1,TRBV18,TGTGCCAGCTCACCTCTTAGAGGAGCTTTCTTT,CASSPLRGAFF
-,-,TRBJ2-6,TRBV7-2,TGTGCCAGCAGAACCCAGGGAGCTGGGGCCAACGTCCTGACTTTC,CASRTQGAGANVLTF
TRBD2,-,TRBJ2-1,TRBV24-1,TGTGCCACCAGAGGGCTAGCGGGAGGGCCCCATGAGCAGTTCTTC,CATRGLAGGPHEQFF
TRBD2,-,TRBJ2-1,TRBV6-4,TGTGCCAGCAGTGACACCGGGACTAGTGACTACAATGAGCAGTTCTTC,CASSDTGTSDYNEQFF